What follows are 6 T cell receptor beta chains derived from one specimen sequenced in a study of blood T cell repertoires in COVID-19. The data were produced by immunoSEQ multiplex PCR, yet TCRdb's version contains in-frame clones alone and is incomplete. The data show 160,000 or so clones, under 85% seen once. The specimen was peripheral blood. These receptors originate from a man between 70 and 80 years old who had recovered from COVID-19.

This clone was seen only a few times. This rearrangement joins TRBV7-9 to TRBJ1-1; a weak D match, TRBD1 (5 bases). CDR1 is SEHNR, CDR2 FQNEAQ, per germline (reference sequence). The V end lost 6 bases, the J end lost 11 bases, and 19 bases lay between the germline ends. The CDR3 consists of 13 residues. The CDR3 reads CASRATLGLGAFF. The CDR3 coding sequence is TGTGCCAGCAGGGCAACGTTGGGACTGGGGGCTTTCTTT.

The chain links TRBV6-5 to TRBJ2-1, with 7 nucleotides matching TRBD1. The V gene's germline CDR1 is MNHEY and CDR2 SVGAGI. Trimming removed 3 bases from V and 9 bases from J; junction bases left unmatched: 8. The CDR3 consists of 14 residues. The CDR3 nucleotides are TGTGCCAGCAGTTATGAGGGGGCGCGGAGTGAGCAGTTCTTC. Protein sequence: CASSYEGARSEQFF.

This clone was observed a handful of times. The rearrangement links TRBV2 to TRBJ1-5, with 10 bases identical to TRBD1. The germline V gene encodes CDR1 SNHLY and CDR2 FYNNEI. The CDR3 runs to 15 residues. The V gene end was trimmed by 4 bases and the J gene end by 5 bases; junction bases not matched to a gene: 5. CDR3 in amino acids: CASSGSTGGHQPQHF. The CDR3 nucleotides are TGTGCCAGCAGTGGGTCGACAGGGGGCCATCAGCCCCAGCATTTT.

This chain joins TRBV7-3 and TRBJ2-1; 8 positions agree with TRBD2. Germline V CDR1 and CDR2: SGHTA, FQGTGA. This CDR3 has 15 residues. Losses at the gene ends were 0 bases for V and 2 bases for J; bases not matched to a gene: 0. The CDR3 DNA reads TGTGCCAGCAGCTTAACTAGCGGGACCTACAATGAGCAGTTCTTC. It yields the protein CASSLTSGTYNEQFF. The complete variable domain, with remaining parts taken from reference TRBV7-3 and TRBJ2-1, reads GAGVSQTPSNKVTEKGKYVELRCDPISGHTALYWYRQSLGQGPEFLIYFQGTGAADDSGLPNDRFFAVRPEGSVSTLKIQRTERGDSAVYLCASSLTSGTYNEQFFGPGTRLTVL.

This chain connects TRBV7-8 to TRBJ1-2; the D gene is possibly TRBD1 (6 bases). V lost 5 bases, J lost 4 bases, and 11 bases lay in between. Germline CDR1 SGHVS, CDR2 FQNEAQ. This CDR3 comprises 13 residues. CDR3 sequence (DNA): TGTGCCAGCAGCCTGGACAGTATCTATGGCTACACCTTC. Translating it yields CASSLDSIYGYTF.

The chain is built from TRBV5-4 and TRBJ1-5; 7 bases align to TRBD1. CDR3 length: 14 residues. The J segment lost 2 bases and the V segment lost 4 bases, leaving 3 bases of the junction unmatched. CDR1 and CDR2 (germline): SGHNT, YYREEE (reference sequence). The CDR3 DNA is TGTGCCAGCAGCCCTGGGACAGGCAATCAGCCCCAGCATTTT. It encodes CASSPGTGNQPQHF. The whole variable domain, filled in from reference TRBV5-4 and TRBJ1-5, reads ETGVTQSPTHLIKTRGQQVTLRCSSQSGHNTVSWYQQALGQGPQFIFQYYREEENGRGNFPPRFSGLQFPNYSSELNVNALELDDSALYLCASSPGTGNQPQHFGDGTRLSIL.